This TCR beta chain was documented in a study of T-cell reconstitution after alpha-beta-depleted transplantation in children. Study-wide points: After transplant, at about two months, alpha-beta T cells were reportedly derived from several hundred expanded graft clones. Recipient T cells and thymic progenitors that survived gave rise to the high TCRbeta diversity observed at day 60 in some patients. Newly made T cells mostly supplied T-cell counts and diversity one year after transplant.

In this sample, this clonotype turned up many times. Its antigen is undetermined. Unique molecular identifiers were incorporated during preparation of the TCRbeta library. From the PCR reads, TCRdb called clonotypes with MiXCR, one entry per CDR3 protein. The sample consists of about 200,000 distinct CDR3 sequences, roughly 6.5% of them appearing once. The sample in question was PBMCs, obtained before TCRalphabeta/CD19-depleted stem cell transplant. The source of this sequence is a girl less than two years old with combined immunodeficiency, due to receive a stem cell transplant.

The CDR3 spells CASEADPWGRGETQYF. The CDR3 nucleotides are TGTGCCAGCGAGGCCGATCCATGGGGGAGAGGGGAGACCCAGTACTTC. The chain links TRBV7-6 to TRBJ2-5; D tentatively fits TRBD1 or TRBD2 (5 bases each). The V gene's germline CDR1 is SGHVS and CDR2 FNYEAQ. CDR3 length: 16 amino acids. V was cut by 8 bases and J by 5 bases, with 24 bases left in between.